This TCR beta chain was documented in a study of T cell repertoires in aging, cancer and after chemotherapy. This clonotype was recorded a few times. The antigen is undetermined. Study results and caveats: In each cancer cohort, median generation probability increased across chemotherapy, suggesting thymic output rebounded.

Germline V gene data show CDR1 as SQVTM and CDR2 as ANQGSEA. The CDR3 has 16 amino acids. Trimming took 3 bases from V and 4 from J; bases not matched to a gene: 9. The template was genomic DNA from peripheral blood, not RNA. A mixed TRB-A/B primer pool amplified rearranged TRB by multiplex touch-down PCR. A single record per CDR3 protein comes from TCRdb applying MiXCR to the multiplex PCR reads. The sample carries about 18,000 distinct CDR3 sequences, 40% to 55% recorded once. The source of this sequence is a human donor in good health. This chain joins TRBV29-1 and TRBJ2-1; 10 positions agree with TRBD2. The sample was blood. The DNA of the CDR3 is TGCAGCGTTGATTCATTAGCGGGAGGTGAATACAATGAGCAGTTCTTC. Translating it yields CSVDSLAGGEYNEQFF.